This is a list of T cell receptor beta chains from one sample in a study of cytomegalovirus exposure and HLA in healthy donors. Method: immunoSEQ multiplex PCR; TCRdb's copy keeps in-frame clones and lacks some. The sample gives around 200,000 clones, around 85% of which show up once; roughly 6.7% is in the top ten. Specimen: PBMCs. Source of these receptors: a man in his forties in good health and CMV-seropositive. The CDR3 runs from the conserved cysteine through the conserved F or W. D genes are given only for firm matches. The listing skips clone size in some rows; elsewhere it reads once, few, many or a size class.

J | V | D | size | DNA | CDR3
TRBJ2-3 | TRBV14 | - | once | TGTGCCAGCAGCCAAGATTTAGCGGATACGCAGTATTTT | CASSQDLADTQYF
TRBJ1-2 | TRBV7-2 | - | - | TGTGCCAGCAGCTTAGACAGGAACCCTCGTGGCTACACCTTC | CASSLDRNPRGYTF
TRBJ1-2 | TRBV5-1 | TRBD1 | - | TGCGCCAGCAGCTTAGGGACAGGGGGCGTTGGCTACACCTTC | CASSLGTGGVGYTF
TRBJ1-2 | TRBV7-2 | TRBD1 | - | TGTGCCAGCAGCTCAACAGGGGGCGACTATGGCTACACCTTC | CASSSTGGDYGYTF
TRBJ2-2 | TRBV5-4 | TRBD2 | - | TGTGCCAGCGGGCTCGGGGGGACCGGGGAGCTGTTTTTT | CASGLGGTGELFF
TRBJ2-7 | TRBV7-9 | - | few | TGTGCCAGCAGCCCAGGACTACGCTCCTACGAGCAGTACTTC | CASSPGLRSYEQYF
TRBJ2-3 | TRBV7-3 | - | - | TGTGCCAGCAGGCGAGGGGCGGGGAGGACAGATACGCAGTATTTT | CASRRGAGRTDTQYF
TRBJ1-2 | TRBV14 | - | - | TGTGCCAGCAGCCAAGATCTTCTGGCGGGCTATGGCTACACCTTC | CASSQDLLAGYGYTF
TRBJ1-5 | TRBV5-1 | - | - | TGCGCCAGCAGGGCTCGACAGGATCAGCCCCAGCATTTT | CASRARQDQPQHF
TRBJ1-2 | TRBV7-2 | TRBD1 | few | TGTGCCAGCAGCTCAGGGACAGGGGGCTATGGCTACACCTTC | CASSSGTGGYGYTF
TRBJ2-5 | TRBV13 | - | - | TGTGCCAGCAGCTTATGGGGAGGGACCCAGTACTTC | CASSLWGGTQYF
TRBJ2-7 | TRBV7-9 | TRBD1 | - | TGTGCCAGCAGCACAGGGGGCACCTACGAGCAGTACTTC | CASSTGGTYEQYF
TRBJ1-6 | TRBV7-3 | - | - | TGTGCCAGCAGCTTAGGACATGAGAATTCACCCCTCCACTTT | CASSLGHENSPLHF
TRBJ2-3 | TRBV10-3 | TRBD2 | - | TGTGCCATCAGCGTACTAGCGGGGGGGGAGGATACGCAGTATTTT | CAISVLAGGEDTQYF
TRBJ1-4 | TRBV7-8 | TRBD1 | - | TGTGCCAGCAGCGATCCCGGGACAGGGACTTTCGGTAATGAAAAACTGTTTTTT | CASSDPGTGTFGNEKLFF
TRBJ1-2 | TRBV19 | - | few | TGTGCCAGTAGTATTGGGGGCGGCGATGGCTACACCTTC | CASSIGGGDGYTF
TRBJ1-1 | TRBV5-6 | - | few | TGTGCCAGCAGCGCCGGCACAGGGCTGAACACTGAAGCTTTCTTT | CASSAGTGLNTEAFF
TRBJ2-1 | TRBV6-4 | TRBD2 | - | TGTGCCAGCAGTTTCGGGGGGGCCTACAATGAGCAGTTCTTC | CASSFGGAYNEQFF
TRBJ1-5 | TRBV27 | - | few | TGTGCCAGCAGTTTTACAGGGAATAATCAGCCCCAGCATTTT | CASSFTGNNQPQHF
TRBJ2-3 | TRBV15 | - | few | TGTGCCACCAGCAGAGCCGCAGATACGCAGTATTTT | CATSRAADTQYF
TRBJ2-3 | TRBV19 | - | - | TGTGCCAGCAAGGACTACGGGGGTACAGATACGCAGTATTTT | CASKDYGGTDTQYF
TRBJ2-7 | TRBV7-2 | - | - | TGTGCCAGCAGCTTTCTGCCGGTTTTAACCTACGAGCAGTACTTC | CASSFLPVLTYEQYF
TRBJ2-7 | TRBV25-1 | TRBD1 | - | TGTGCCAGCAGTGAACAGGGGGCGAAGGAGCAGTACTTC | CASSEQGAKEQYF
TRBJ2-3 | TRBV21-1 | - | - | TGTGCCAGCCTAAATGGGACGGGGGGGGCAAGGTTCACAGATACGCAGTATTTT | CASLNGTGGARFTDTQYF
TRBJ1-2 | TRBV20-1 | - | - | TGCAGTGTGGAGTATTATGGCTACACCTTC | CSVEYYGYTF
TRBJ2-1 | TRBV2 | - | - | TGTGCCAGCAGTGAAGGTCTATACAATGAGCAGTTCTTC | CASSEGLYNEQFF
TRBJ1-2 | TRBV4-2 | - | once | TGTGCCAGCAGCCAGGCTGAAAGCGACTATGGCTACACCTTC | CASSQAESDYGYTF
TRBJ1-4 | TRBV19 | TRBD1 | - | TGTGCCAGTAGCCCGACAGGGGAGTTGCAAAAACTGTTTTTT | CASSPTGELQKLFF
TRBJ1-6 | TRBV9 | - | - | TGTGCCAGCAGCGTTGGACAGAAGGCCCTCCACTTT | CASSVGQKALHF
TRBJ2-7 | TRBV19 | TRBD1 | few | TGTGCCAGTAGTACCACGGACAGGTACTACGAGCAGTACTTC | CASSTTDRYYEQYF
TRBJ2-2 | TRBV7-9 | - | once | TGTGCCAGCAGCTTTGTCGGGGTGATGGGGGAGCTGTTTTTT | CASSFVGVMGELFF
TRBJ1-1 | TRBV11-3 | - | - | TGTGCCAGCAGCTGGGGGGGAATGAACACTGAAGCTTTCTTT | CASSWGGMNTEAFF
TRBJ1-5 | TRBV19 | - | - | TGTGCCAGTAGTATCCTCGGGGTCAATCAGCCCCAGCATTTT | CASSILGVNQPQHF
TRBJ2-7 | TRBV13 | - | - | TGTGCCAGCAGCTACGGGGCGGGGGCCTCCTACGAGCAGTACTTC | CASSYGAGASYEQYF
TRBJ1-5 | TRBV7-2 | TRBD1 | - | TGTGCCAGCAGCTCGGACAGGGGATATCAGCCCCAGCATTTT | CASSSDRGYQPQHF
TRBJ1-1 | TRBV11-2 | TRBD1 | - | TGTGCCAGCAGCTTAGACGACAGGGTGAACACTGAAGCTTTCTTT | CASSLDDRVNTEAFF
TRBJ1-4 | TRBV27 | TRBD1 | - | TGTGCCAGCAGTATCAAGGGGGCAGCTAATGAAAAACTGTTTTTT | CASSIKGAANEKLFF
TRBJ2-4 | TRBV19 | - | - | TGTGCCAGTAGTATAGATATGACAGAAAGACGGAGAAACATTCAGTACTTC | CASSIDMTERRRNIQYF
TRBJ2-2 | TRBV28 | TRBD1 | - | TGTGCCAGCAGTTTAAATGACAGGGGGCCCGACACCGGGGAGCTGTTTTTT | CASSLNDRGPDTGELFF
TRBJ1-6 | TRBV5-4 | - | - | TGTGCCAGCAGCTTGGAAGGGGCCGAAAATTCACCCCTCCACTTT | CASSLEGAENSPLHF
TRBJ1-1 | TRBV25-1 | - | - | TGTGCCAGCAGTGGCTATACTGAAGCTTTCTTT | CASSGYTEAFF
TRBJ2-1 | TRBV29-1 | TRBD2 | - | TGCAGCGCTAACCGGGAAGGCGGGGGGGCCCCCGAGCAGTTCTTC | CSANREGGGAPEQFF
TRBJ2-7 | TRBV27 | - | - | TGTGCCAGCAGTTTCGGGCAGGGGTCCTACGAGCAGTACTTC | CASSFGQGSYEQYF
TRBJ2-5 | TRBV2 | - | once | TGTGCCAGTGGGACTCGGGAGACCCAGTACTTC | CASGTRETQYF